These 21 T cell receptor beta chains came from one sample sequenced in a study of cytomegalovirus exposure and HLA in healthy donors. Primers for the PCR totalled 60 Vbeta and 13 Jbeta. Sequencing was performed with immunoSEQ multiplex PCR; in TCRdb, only in-frame clones are kept and a portion is missing. The repertoire holds about 190,000 clones, with approximately 81% as singletons. The sample consisted of PBMCs. The receptor set was obtained from a woman younger than 30 in good health and CMV-seropositive.

This chain uses TRBV7-9 with TRBJ1-5; D not resolved. CDR1 is SEHNR, CDR2 FQNEAQ, per germline (reference sequence). Trimming removed 5 bases from V and 0 bases from J, with 11 bases in between. The length of the CDR3 is 15 residues. This CDR3 reads CASSQLGYSNQPQHF. In DNA, the CDR3 is TGTGCCAGCAGCCAACTCGGGTATAGCAATCAGCCCCAGCATTTT.

The rearrangement uses TRBV7-9 and TRBJ1-2; 8 nucleotides align to TRBD1. The germline gives CDR1 SEHNR, CDR2 FQNEAQ (reference sequence). The CDR3 covers 18 residues. The ends lost 2 bases at V and 0 bases at J; junction bases unmatched: 11. DNA of the CDR3: TGTGCCAGCAGCTTACTTCGACAGGGGCCCGGAGCTAACTATGGCTACACCTTC. It encodes CASSLLRQGPGANYGYTF.

The chain uses TRBV12-5 and TRBJ1-5, with a weak D call TRBD1 (5 bases). Trimming left V 7 bases short and J 4 bases short, with 14 bases between. Per germline, CDR1 LGHNT and CDR2 FRNRAP. This CDR3 is 14 amino acids long. The DNA of the CDR3 is TGTGCTAGTGCCAAATGGGGGGGAAATCAGCCCCAGCATTTT. Its translation is CASAKWGGNQPQHF.

The V call is TRBV7-6, the J call TRBJ1-5; 8 positions match TRBD1. V was clipped by 3 bases and J by 5 bases; unmatched bases: 12. The CDR3 extends over 17 amino acids. Per the germline V gene, CDR1 is SGHVS and CDR2 is FNYEAQ. CDR3 sequence: CASSLDYGQGLDQPQHF. The CDR3 region has the DNA TGTGCCAGCAGCTTGGACTATGGACAGGGTCTCGATCAGCCCCAGCATTTT.

The chain recombines TRBV5-1 with TRBJ2-2; tentatively, D is TRBD2 (6 bases). The CDR3 spans 14 residues. V lost 1 base, J lost 6 bases, and 10 bases lay in between. From germline, CDR1 is SGHRS and CDR2 YFSETQ. In nucleotides, the CDR3 is TGCGCCAGCAGCTTGAGTGGGGAGGCCGGGGAGCTGTTTTTT. It translates to CASSLSGEAGELFF.

The rearrangement joins TRBV30 to TRBJ2-7, with 7 nucleotides matching TRBD2. J gave up 3 bases and V 8 bases, and 16 bases lay outside the gene matches. The germline V gene has CDR1 GTSNPN and CDR2 SVGIG (reference sequence). This CDR3 has 15 residues. CDR3 protein: CAHPAGDADFYEQYV. CDR3 bases: TGTGCCCACCCGGCGGGGGACGCCGATTTCTACGAGCAGTACGTC.

The J gene is TRBJ2-3, the V gene TRBV6-1; 10 nucleotides align to TRBD2. This CDR3 has 14 amino acids. Trimming took 6 bases from V and 4 from J; bases not matched to a gene: 4. Per germline, CDR1 MNHNS and CDR2 SASEGT. The CDR3 loop is CASRLAGNADTQYF. The CDR3 DNA reads as TGTGCCAGCAGACTAGCGGGGAACGCAGATACGCAGTATTTT.

The count of this clone is one. For the CDR3, the DNA is TGTGCCACCAGCAGAGTCTCGAACACTGAAGCTTTCTTT. Translated, it gives CATSRVSNTEAFF. The chain combines TRBV15 with TRBJ1-1, with no clear D. The germline gives CDR1 LNHNV, CDR2 YYDKDF (reference sequence). CDR3 length: 13 residues. V lost 1 base, J lost 1 base, and 4 bases lay in between.

This rearrangement joins TRBV11-2 to TRBJ1-4; weak D call: TRBD1 (5 bases). V was pared by 1 base and J by 0 bases, with 12 bases between. Per germline, CDR1 SGHAT and CDR2 FQNNGV. The length of the CDR3 is 17 residues. The CDR3 spells CASSLGRLGPTNEKLFF. As DNA, the CDR3 is TGTGCCAGCAGCTTAGGTCGTTTGGGGCCAACTAATGAAAAACTGTTTTTT. Complete variable domain (other parts from reference TRBV11-2 and TRBJ1-4): EAGVAQSPRYKIIEKRQSVAFWCNPISGHATLYWYQQILGQGPKLLIQFQNNGVVDDSQLPKDRFSAERLKGVDSTLKIQPAKLEDSAVYLCASSLGRLGPTNEKLFFGSGTQLSVL.

The chain uses TRBV5-1 and TRBJ1-2; tentative D call: TRBD1 (5 bases). The V end was cut by 2 bases, the J end by 8 bases, with 13 bases between. The CDR3 loop spans 13 amino acids. The germline V gene has CDR1 SGHRS and CDR2 YFSETQ. The CDR3 protein is CASSFGGGGGYTF. In DNA, the CDR3 is TGCGCCAGCAGCTTCGGCGGGGGAGGAGGCTACACCTTC.

The V gene is TRBV6-6, the J gene TRBJ1-2; weak D call: TRBD1 (5 bases). The CDR3 is 13 amino acids. Germline V CDR1 and CDR2: MNHNY, SVGAGI (reference sequence). V lost 4 bases to trimming and J lost 6 bases, with 12 bases between them. The CDR3 bases are TGTGCCAGCAGTTTCAGGGAAAATAATGGCTACACCTTC. Translation: CASSFRENNGYTF.

The rearrangement joins TRBV2 to TRBJ1-6; 8 nucleotides match TRBD1. After removal of 4 bases from V and 8 bases from J, the junction contained 7 bases not matched to a gene. The CDR3 spans 15 residues. The germline V gene has CDR1 SNHLY and CDR2 FYNNEI. The CDR3 loop is CASSVQGASHSPLHF. The DNA of the CDR3 is TGTGCCAGCAGTGTGCAGGGGGCGTCTCATTCACCCCTCCACTTT.

CDR3 in amino acids: CASSPPGLIYNEQFF. Here the CDR3 DNA reads TGTGCCAGCTCACCACCGGGACTCATTTACAATGAGCAGTTCTTC. The chain links TRBV18 to TRBJ2-1; a possible D gene is TRBD2 (6 bases). The CDR3 runs 15 residues. V shed 0 bases and J shed 4 bases, with 10 bases lying between them. Per germline, CDR1 KGHSH and CDR2 LQKENI.

This clone was picked up one time. The rearrangement uses TRBV9 and TRBJ1-6, with D possibly TRBD1 on 5 matching bases. V dropped 4 bases and J dropped 10 bases, with 21 bases sitting between them. Germline V gene data show CDR1 as SGDLS and CDR2 as YYNGEE. The CDR3 contains 16 residues. CDR3 sequence (DNA): TGTGCCAGCAGCTTCGGTATTCGCAGGGAAGACTCACCCCTCCACTTT. Translation: CASSFGIRREDSPLHF.

The chain employs TRBV5-1 and TRBJ1-1; D not resolved. V lost 0 bases and J 7 bases, leaving 10 bases between the germline ends. CDR1 and CDR2 (germline): SGHRS, YFSETQ. The CDR3 covers 13 residues. In DNA, the CDR3 is TGCGCCAGCAGCTTGGAACTAAGCAATGAAGCTTTCTTT. Encoded protein: CASSLELSNEAFF.

This clone was counted once. The chain recombines TRBV6-5 with TRBJ1-1, with D perhaps TRBD1 (6 bases). The germline gives CDR1 MNHEY, CDR2 SVGAGI. The CDR3 sequence is 13 residues long. Trimming removed 6 bases at V and 8 bases at J, with 16 bases between. This chain's CDR3 is CASRGNRAREAFF. As DNA, the CDR3 is TGTGCCAGCAGAGGAAACAGGGCCCGGGAAGCTTTCTTT.

The rearrangement uses TRBV19 and TRBJ2-2, with 7 bases fitting TRBD2. CDR1 and CDR2 from the germline V gene are LNHDA and SQIVND (reference sequence). J lost 1 base, V lost 8 bases, and 4 bases had no gene match. This CDR3 is 14 amino acids long. The CDR3 protein is CASGDYRNTGELFF. DNA of the CDR3: TGTGCCAGTGGGGACTACCGGAACACCGGGGAGCTGTTTTTT.

In its sample, this clone was seen a few times. This sequence joins TRBV19 and TRBJ1-2; D unresolved. Germline CDR1 LNHDA, CDR2 SQIVND (reference sequence). Trimming pared 6 bases from V and 3 bases from J, leaving 14 bases between. The CDR3 covers 14 residues. The chain's CDR3 is CASSYQDLDYGYTF. In DNA form, the CDR3 reads TGTGCCAGTAGCTATCAGGATCTCGACTATGGCTACACCTTC.

This sequence joins TRBV30 and TRBJ1-5, with TRBD1 identical over 8 bases. The J segment lost 2 bases and the V segment lost 3 bases, leaving 6 bases of the junction unmatched. The CDR3 contains 15 residues. CDR1 is GTSNPN, CDR2 SVGIG, per germline (reference sequence). The CDR3 nucleotides are TGTGCCTGGAGCGCCGGGACAGGCGGCAATCAGCCCCAGCATTTT. Its protein is CAWSAGTGGNQPQHF.

CDR3 loop: CASSQRGRGAAEQFF. CDR3 DNA: TGTGCCAGCAGCCAGAGGGGCAGGGGAGCGGCTGAGCAGTTCTTC. The J gene is TRBJ2-1, the V gene TRBV14; a weak D match, TRBD1 (6 bases). This CDR3 contains 15 residues. The V end lost 3 bases, the J end lost 9 bases, and 18 bases lay between the germline ends. In germline, CDR1 is SGHDN, CDR2 FVKESK.

The V gene is TRBV29-1, the J gene TRBJ1-4; tentatively, D is TRBD1 (6 bases). The germline V and J ends were trimmed by 6 bases and 7 bases, with 12 bases remaining between them. The V gene's germline CDR1 is SQVTM and CDR2 ANQGSEA. The CDR3 sequence is 12 residues long. CDR3 sequence (DNA): TGCAGCGTGAAGACAGGTTCTGAAAAACTGTTTTTT. Translating gives CSVKTGSEKLFF. The full variable domain, completed using reference TRBV29-1 and TRBJ1-4, is SAVISQKPSRDICQRGTSLTIQCQVDSQVTMMFWYRQQPGQSLTLIATANQGSEATYESGFVIDKFPISRPNLTFSTLTVSNMSPEDSSIYLCSVKTGSEKLFFGSGTQLSVL.